A single sample gave rise to the 15 T cell receptor beta chains below, sequenced in a study of CD8+ T cells in alopecia areata. Treatment in this sample: oral pan-JAK inhibitor, 5-10 mg twice daily. The authors extracted RNA and reverse transcribed it into cDNA as the sequencing template. Sequencing used immunoSEQ multiplex PCR; TCRdb keeps in-frame clones, though not all of them. The repertoire includes about 180,000 clones, 58% of them detected once, and 16% sits in the top ten. This specimen consisted of CD4+ T cells sorted from blood, obtained at approximately week 56, from a patient treated with tofacitinib. Receptors were obtained from a human donor with alopecia areata.

The chain employs TRBV11-2 and TRBJ2-4, with 8 bases that match TRBD1. V trimming: 1 base; J trimming: 0 bases; junction bases outside the gene matches: 11. The CDR3 extends over 19 amino acids. CDR1 is SGHAT, CDR2 FQNNGV, per germline. The CDR3: CASSLGQGQAKLAKNIQYF. In nucleotides, the CDR3 is TGTGCCAGCAGCTTAGGCCAGGGACAGGCCAAACTAGCCAAAAACATTCAGTACTTC.

The V call is TRBV15, the J call TRBJ2-5; D is unclear. The ends were cut back, 2 bases at V and 5 bases at J, with 6 bases in the middle. The CDR3 loop spans 12 amino acids. Germline V gene data show CDR1 as LNHNV and CDR2 as YYDKDF (reference sequence). The CDR3 here is CATSRSRETQYF. The CDR3 DNA reads TGTGCCACCAGCAGATCAAGGGAGACCCAGTACTTC.

This clone turned up a few times. V usage is TRBV29-1 and J usage is TRBJ2-3; TRBD2 might be the D (6 bases). Germline values: CDR1 SQVTM, CDR2 ANQGSEA. V lost 6 bases and J lost 2, with 18 bases in between. CDR3 size: 15 residues. The CDR3 DNA is TGCAGCGTCTCCCCCCCGGGCGGGGCCACAGATACGCAGTATTTT. This gives the protein CSVSPPGGATDTQYF.

The chain links TRBV18 to TRBJ1-1; D unresolved. The germline CDR1 and CDR2 sequences are KGHSH and LQKENI. The CDR3 has 14 residues. V was clipped by 6 bases and J by 2 bases, with 13 bases between them. CDR3 in DNA: TGTGCCAGCTCGATGAGTACCCTAAACACTGAAGCTTTCTTT. This gives the protein CASSMSTLNTEAFF.

A few counts support this clone. The chain uses TRBV29-1 and TRBJ1-1; D ambiguous. The CDR3 has 15 residues. Trimming removed 1 base from V and 1 base from J, with 13 bases in between. Per the germline V gene, CDR1 is SQVTM and CDR2 is ANQGSEA. CDR3 residues: CSVEGREDPNTEAFF. The CDR3 nucleotides are TGCAGCGTTGAAGGGAGGGAGGACCCGAACACTGAAGCTTTCTTT.

The chain joins TRBV6-6 to TRBJ2-5, with 10 positions matching TRBD2. The germline gives CDR1 MNHNY, CDR2 SVGAGI (reference sequence). With V trimmed by 6 bases and J by 3 bases, 4 bases remained unmatched. There are 14 residues in the CDR3. The DNA for the CDR3 is TGTGCCAGCAGGTTTAGCGGGGGGAAAGAGACCCAGTACTTC. Encoded protein: CASRFSGGKETQYF.

The V call is TRBV7-9, the J call TRBJ2-7, with 10 nucleotides matching TRBD1. The V gene end was trimmed by 5 bases and the J gene end by 4 bases; junction bases not matched to a gene: 2. The length of the CDR3 is 13 residues. Germline V CDR1 and CDR2: SEHNR, FQNEAQ (reference sequence). The CDR3: CASSTGQGYEQYF. The CDR3, as DNA: TGTGCCAGCAGCACGGGACAGGGGTACGAGCAGTACTTC.

This clone was counted a few times. This chain joins TRBV4-1 and TRBJ2-1; a possible D gene is TRBD2 (5 bases). V lost 0 bases to trimming and J lost 10 bases, with 10 bases between them. The CDR3 is 13 residues long. From germline, CDR1 is MGHRA and CDR2 YSYEKL. CDR3 sequence (DNA): TGCGCCAGCAGCCAAGAAGGACTGCGGGAGCAGTTCTTC. It is translated as CASSQEGLREQFF.

The chain combines TRBV7-9 with TRBJ2-7; TRBD2 agrees at 9 bases. With V trimmed by 5 bases and J by 4 bases, 6 bases remained unmatched. Per the germline V gene, CDR1 is SEHNR and CDR2 is FQNEAQ (reference sequence). The CDR3 spans 14 residues. CDR3 residues: CASSPGLALYEQYF. CDR3 bases: TGTGCCAGCAGCCCGGGACTAGCACTGTACGAGCAGTACTTC.

The chain combines TRBV19 with TRBJ2-5, with 8 bases fitting TRBD2. Germline CDR1 reads LNHDA; CDR2 reads SQIVND (reference sequence). This CDR3 has 14 residues. V shed 3 bases and J 2 bases; nucleotides not matched to a gene: 2. The CDR3 DNA sequence: TGTGCCAGTAGTATTAGCGGGGTTCAAGAGACCCAGTACTTC. Translation: CASSISGVQETQYF.

The V gene is TRBV25-1, the J gene TRBJ2-5, with D possibly matching TRBD2 (6 bases). Germline V gene data show CDR1 as MGHDK and CDR2 as SYGVNS. Trimming took 3 bases from V and 0 from J, leaving 11 bases between them. CDR3 length: 15 amino acids. CDR3 residues: CASSDTGDYQETQYF. As DNA, the CDR3 is TGTGCCAGCAGTGATACGGGGGACTACCAAGAGACCCAGTACTTC.

This clone appeared a single time. The chain recombines TRBV29-1 with TRBJ1-4; 7 bases align to TRBD1. V gave up 4 bases and J gave up 8 bases; unmatched junction bases: 10. The CDR3 runs 14 residues. In germline, CDR1 is SQVTM, CDR2 ANQGSEA. The CDR3 DNA sequence: TGCAGCGTTGGAACCGGGACAGCTTTGGAAAAACTGTTTTTT. Translated, it gives CSVGTGTALEKLFF.

CDR3 in DNA: TGTGCCACCAGCATTGGACAAGAGACCCAGTACTTC. Its translation: CATSIGQETQYF. This rearrangement joins TRBV15 to TRBJ2-5; D unclear. The germline gives CDR1 LNHNV, CDR2 YYDKDF (reference sequence). The CDR3 runs to 12 residues. V lost 4 bases and J lost 2, with 5 bases in between. Variable domain in full (rest from reference TRBV15 and TRBJ2-5): DAMVIQNPRYQVTQFGKPVTLSCSQTLNHNVMYWYQQKSSQAPKLLFHYYDKDFNNEADTPDNFQSRRPNTSFCFLDIRSPGLGDTAMYLCATSIGQETQYFGPGTRLLVL.

The rearrangement uses TRBV7-3 and TRBJ2-2; 11 positions match TRBD2. Trimming at V came to 2 bases and at J to 6 bases, leaving 5 bases not matched to a gene. This CDR3 spans 16 amino acids. The germline V gene encodes CDR1 SGHTA and CDR2 FQGTGA. The CDR3 here is CASSLSSTSGAGELFF. CDR3 nucleotides: TGTGCCAGCAGCTTATCGTCGACTAGCGGGGCCGGGGAGCTGTTTTTT.

The CDR3 loop reads CSVEAEGIKGYTF. The CDR3 DNA is TGCAGCGTTGAAGCAGAGGGAATTAAGGGCTACACCTTC. V usage is TRBV29-1 and J usage is TRBJ1-2; D unclear. In germline, CDR1 is SQVTM, CDR2 ANQGSEA. Trimming stripped 1 base from V and 8 bases from J, with 14 bases between. The CDR3 consists of 13 residues.